This T cell receptor beta chain stems from a study of human T cells and chemical hapten exposure. Time point in this sample: pre-sensitization, week 0. Described treatment: therapeutic diphenylcyclopropenone sensitization with weekly scalp DPC. The germline V gene has CDR1 LGHDT and CDR2 YNNKEL (reference sequence). The ends were cut back, 8 bases at V and 9 bases at J, with 17 bases in the middle. The CDR3 has 14 amino acids. TCRdb analysed the RACE reads with MiXCR anew, one entry per CDR3 protein. The sample yields 55,000 to 75,000 distinct CDR3 sequences, about 7% seen once. Many counts were recorded for this clonotype.

This receptor was taken from a woman aged 25-40 years with alopecia areata. Some clones in this sample may be carry-over from other donors' samples. The gene calls are TRBV3-1 and TRBJ1-6; possibly TRBD1 for D (5 bases). The specimen comprised whole blood, sampled in connection with sensitization to the hapten diphenylcyclopropenone (DPC). The CDR3 sequence: CASQLRRVSSPLHF. CDR3 sequence (DNA): TGTGCCAGCCAATTGCGCAGGGTCAGTTCACCCCTCCACTTT.